The 32 T cell receptor beta chains presented below share a single source sample, sequenced in a study of vaccination and CD4 T cells after COVID-19. The Oncomine TCR Beta short-read assay generated sequence data from the DNA of cultured CD4+ T cells. MiXCR, applied by TCRdb to the PCR reads, yields one record per CDR3 protein. The sample has over 12,000 distinct CDR3 sequences; over 45% are singletons. Described treatment: roughly 10-day PBMC culture with coronavirus spike peptide pools or control peptides (ViraFEST assay). The antigens for these receptors are not known. The sample consisted of CD4+ T cells from blood, cultured in vitro. These receptors came from a human donor who had recovered from COVID-19.

This clonotype is a singleton in its sample. J is TRBJ1-1 and V is TRBV20-1; a possible D gene is TRBD1 (5 bases). The V end was cut by 4 bases, the J end by 1 base, with 7 bases between. The CDR3 spans 12 residues. The germline V gene has CDR1 DFQATT and CDR2 SNEGSKA (reference sequence). The CDR3 is CSAKRGNTEAFF. The DNA for the CDR3 is TGCAGTGCTAAGAGGGGGAACACTGAAGCTTTCTTT.

This clonotype was seen a handful of times. The genes are TRBV29-1 and TRBJ1-5, with TRBD1 identical over 9 bases. Per the germline V gene, CDR1 is SQVTM and CDR2 is ANQGSEA. V was pared by 7 bases and J by 5 bases, with 6 bases of the junction left unmatched. This CDR3 is built from 13 residues. In DNA form, the CDR3 reads TGCAGCGCCGGACAGGGGTTTGATCAGCCCCAGCATTTT. It encodes CSAGQGFDQPQHF. The full variable domain, in which reference TRBV29-1 and TRBJ1-5 provide the parts outside the CDR3, is SAVISQKPSRDICQRGTSLTIQCQVDSQVTMMFWYRQQPGQSLTLIATANQGSEATYESGFVIDKFPISRPNLTFSTLTVSNMSPEDSSIYLCSAGQGFDQPQHFGDGTRLSIL.

In its sample, this clonotype is large. The rearrangement uses TRBV6-1 and TRBJ1-1, with 7 bases lining up with TRBD1. The V gene's germline CDR1 is MNHNS and CDR2 SASEGT. The V and J ends lost 5 bases and 4 bases, in that order; junction bases with no gene match: 13. This CDR3 is built from 16 residues. This CDR3 reads CASSPPLTGSGTEAFF. In DNA form, the CDR3 reads TGTGCCAGCAGTCCCCCGTTGACAGGGTCGGGCACTGAAGCTTTCTTT.

The rearrangement links TRBV15 to TRBJ1-4, with D unresolved. V dropped 8 bases and J dropped 5 bases, with 12 bases sitting between them. This CDR3 contains 13 residues. In germline, CDR1 is LNHNV, CDR2 YYDKDF (reference sequence). The CDR3 DNA reads TGTGCCACCGAGGTACCTGGGAATGAAAAACTGTTTTTT. Translated: CATEVPGNEKLFF.

This clonotype was detected a few times. The chain has TRBV6-2 or TRBV6-3 and TRBJ1-1; D is ambiguous. There are 13 residues in the CDR3. Trimming took off 2 bases at V and 4 bases at J, with 8 bases between the two ends. Germline V gene data show CDR1 as MNHEY and CDR2 as SVGEGT. CDR3 sequence reads: CASSYGLVTEAFF. The CDR3 nucleotides read TGTGCCAGCAGTTACGGGTTGGTCACTGAAGCTTTCTTT.

This clonotype was counted between two and nine times. The rearrangement links TRBV2 to TRBJ1-5, with 7 bases identical to TRBD1. The V segment lost 6 bases and the J segment 0 bases; nucleotides outside the gene matches: 8. This CDR3 comprises 16 residues. The germline V gene encodes CDR1 SNHLY and CDR2 FYNNEI. The CDR3 sequence: CASSRTGPYSNQPQHF. The CDR3 DNA is TGTGCCAGCAGCAGGACAGGCCCATATAGCAATCAGCCCCAGCATTTT.

The rearrangement uses TRBV18 and TRBJ2-1; D not resolved. CDR3 length equals 13 residues. Trimming cost V 5 bases and J 6 bases, with 11 bases left between them. Germline V gives CDR1 KGHSH, CDR2 LQKENI. The CDR3 nucleotides read TGTGCCAGCTCAGCCAGTCTCGCCAATGAGCAGTTCTTC. Its protein product is CASSASLANEQFF.

The chain recombines TRBV27 with TRBJ2-3; 11 bases fit TRBD2. With 7 bases clipped from V and 3 bases from J, the junction kept 9 bases outside the gene matches. Germline V gives CDR1 MNHEY, CDR2 SMNVEV (reference sequence). The CDR3 is 16 residues long. The CDR3 sequence: CASKLTSGVSTDTQYF. Here the CDR3 DNA reads TGTGCCAGCAAACTGACTAGCGGGGTGTCGACAGATACGCAGTATTTT.

The V and J genes are TRBV19 and TRBJ2-7; D ambiguous. This CDR3 spans 13 amino acids. Germline-derived CDR1 and CDR2 are LNHDA and SQIVND (reference sequence). The V end was cut by 3 bases, the J end by 3 bases, with 9 bases between. CDR3 nucleotide sequence: TGTGCCAGTAGTATCCCCCCCCACTACGAGCAGTACTTC. Translation: CASSIPPHYEQYF. Variable domain in full (rest from reference TRBV19 and TRBJ2-7): DGGITQSPKYLFRKEGQNVTLSCEQNLNHDAMYWYRQDPGQGLRLIYYSQIVNDFQKGDIAEGYSVSREKKESFPLTVTSAQKNPTAFYLCASSIPPHYEQYFGPGTRLTVT.

The chain uses TRBV6-1 and TRBJ2-5; D could derive from TRBD1 or TRBD2 (5 bases each). The CDR3 consists of 14 residues. The germline V gene encodes CDR1 MNHNS and CDR2 SASEGT. V lost 7 bases, J lost 10 bases, and 22 bases lay in between. CDR3 DNA sequence: TGTGCCAGCAATCCGGGATCTTACTTGGGGGACCAGTACTTC. This translates into CASNPGSYLGDQYF.

This clonotype has more than one count but fewer than ten. V gene TRBV28 combines with J gene TRBJ1-1, with D hard to call. The V gene's germline CDR1 is MDHEN and CDR2 SYDVKM. Trimming removed 8 bases at V and 3 bases at J, with 13 bases between. There are 13 residues in the CDR3. The CDR3 DNA reads as TGTGCCAGCTTGGGTTCCTGGGACACTGAAGCTTTCTTT. Translating it yields CASLGSWDTEAFF.

The table lists this clonotype with a count of one. The rearrangement joins TRBV7-2 to TRBJ2-7; D call uncertain. From germline, CDR1 is SGHTA and CDR2 FQGNSA. V dropped 5 bases and J dropped 0 bases, with 2 bases sitting between them. This CDR3 spans 11 amino acids. CDR3 region: CASSNSYEQYF. The DNA for the CDR3 is TGTGCCAGCAGCAACTCCTACGAGCAGTACTTC.

The chain carries TRBV6-1 and TRBJ2-7, with D possibly matching TRBD1 (6 bases). CDR1 and CDR2 (germline): MNHNS, SASEGT. This CDR3 is built from 15 residues. The ends were cut back, 2 bases at V and 3 bases at J, with 14 bases in the middle. CDR3 DNA sequence: TGTGCCAGCAGTGAACGGTACAGGGATCACTACGAGCAGTACTTC. Translation gives CASSERYRDHYEQYF.

This clonotype was counted between two and nine times. This chain connects TRBV15 to TRBJ1-2; 8 bases match TRBD1. V lost 4 bases and J lost 7; bases outside the gene matches: 5. CDR3 length: 13 residues. The germline V gene encodes CDR1 LNHNV and CDR2 YYDKDF (reference sequence). The CDR3 region is CATSTQTGVGYTF. CDR3 bases: TGTGCCACCAGCACCCAGACAGGGGTTGGCTACACCTTC.

This clonotype was observed a handful of times. Here the CDR3 reads CAISEEVVAKNIQYF. As DNA, the CDR3 is TGTGCCATCAGTGAGGAGGTCGTAGCCAAAAACATTCAGTACTTC. The chain employs TRBV10-3 and TRBJ2-4; D unclear. Germline CDR1 and CDR2: ENHRY and SYGVKD. The CDR3 loop spans 15 amino acids. Trimming removed 2 bases from V and 0 bases from J, with 8 bases in between.

The CDR3: CASSMDRDQETQYF. CDR3 nucleotides: TGTGCCAGTAGTATGGACAGGGACCAAGAGACCCAGTACTTC. The chain is built from TRBV19 and TRBJ2-5; TRBD1 matches 8 bases. The CDR3 runs to 14 residues. Looked up from germline, CDR1 is LNHDA and CDR2 is SQIVND (reference sequence). Unmatched junction bases numbered 0, after V lost 3 bases and J lost 0 bases.

The sample holds one count of this clonotype. This sequence joins TRBV18 and TRBJ1-4; D perhaps matches TRBD1 (6 bases). The V end was cut by 2 bases, the J end by 7 bases, with 20 bases between. This CDR3 has 17 residues. The V gene's germline CDR1 is KGHSH and CDR2 LQKENI. The CDR3 DNA is TGTGCCAGCTCACCAGGATCCCCAGGGGCTGCTGGTGAAAAACTGTTTTTT. Its protein product is CASSPGSPGAAGEKLFF.

The chain uses TRBV7-2 and TRBJ2-4; D is unresolved. With 1 base removed from V and 6 bases from J, the gap between germline ends came to 7 bases. There are 13 residues in the CDR3. Germline V lookup: CDR1 SGHTA, CDR2 FQGNSA. DNA of the CDR3: TGTGCCAGCAGCTTAGGGACGGTAAACATTCAGTACTTC. Protein sequence: CASSLGTVNIQYF. The whole variable domain, remainder taken from reference TRBV7-2 and TRBJ2-4, is GAGVSQSPSNKVTEKGKDVELRCDPISGHTALYWYRQSLGQGLEFLIYFQGNSAPDKSGLPSDRFSAERTGGSVSTLTIQRTQQEDSAVYLCASSLGTVNIQYFGAGTRLSVL.

This chain links TRBV9 with TRBJ2-2; possibly TRBD1 or TRBD2 for D (6 bases each). Trimming removed 0 bases from V and 5 bases from J, with 11 bases in between. The CDR3 is made up of 15 amino acids. The germline CDR1 and CDR2 sequences are SGDLS and YYNGEE. The CDR3 nucleotides are TGTGCCAGCAGCGTAGTGGGGGCGGGAACCGGGGAGCTGTTTTTT. Protein product: CASSVVGAGTGELFF.

This chain joins TRBV20-1 and TRBJ2-3; TRBD2 agrees at 9 bases. Germline V gene sequence: CDR1 DFQATT, CDR2 SNEGSKA (reference sequence). After removal of 3 bases from V and 3 bases from J, the junction contained 4 bases not matched to a gene. This CDR3 contains 14 residues. DNA of the CDR3: TGCAGTGCTAGTAGCGGGAGAGGGACAGATACGCAGTATTTT. It translates to CSASSGRGTDTQYF.

The chain carries TRBV19 and TRBJ2-1; 7 bases agree with TRBD1. Losses at the gene ends were 6 bases for V and 7 bases for J; bases not matched to a gene: 6. Germline V CDR1 and CDR2: LNHDA, SQIVND (reference sequence). CDR3 size: 13 residues. The CDR3: CASSPDRFNEQFF. The CDR3 DNA reads TGTGCCAGTAGCCCGGACAGGTTTAATGAGCAGTTCTTC.

The chain uses TRBV7-9 and TRBJ1-5; possible D gene TRBD1, 5 bases. This CDR3 contains 16 residues. Germline V gene lookup returns CDR1 SEHNR and CDR2 FQNEAQ (reference sequence). The V end lost 1 base, the J end lost 1 base, and 11 bases lay between the germline ends. CDR3: CASSLVGAGSNQPQHF. Here the CDR3 DNA reads TGTGCCAGCAGCTTAGTAGGGGCTGGCAGCAATCAGCCCCAGCATTTT.

In its sample, this clonotype was seen a few times. The chain carries TRBV14 and TRBJ2-3; 8 nucleotides align to TRBD2. Germline V gene data show CDR1 as SGHDN and CDR2 as FVKESK. The junction had 5 bases not matched to a gene; V was cut back by 3 bases and J by 3 bases. This CDR3 is 15 amino acids long. The CDR3 DNA reads TGTGCCAGCAGCCAGCGAGCGGGGGTAACAGATACGCAGTATTTT. Its protein product is CASSQRAGVTDTQYF.

The CDR3 spells CASSEVWDQPQHF. DNA for the CDR3: TGTGCCAGCAGTGAAGTATGGGATCAGCCCCAGCATTTT. The chain combines TRBV6-1 with TRBJ1-5; no clear D gene. Germline CDR1 and CDR2: MNHNS and SASEGT. This CDR3 comprises 13 residues. Trimming left V 1 base short and J 5 bases short, with 6 bases between.

This rearrangement joins TRBV19 to TRBJ1-1, with D maybe TRBD1 (6 bases). This CDR3 is 16 amino acids long. CDR1 is LNHDA, CDR2 SQIVND, per germline (reference sequence). V dropped 9 bases and J dropped 0 bases, with 20 bases sitting between them. The CDR3 loop reads CASTKTSQGLNTEAFF. For the CDR3, the DNA is TGTGCCAGCACAAAAACGAGCCAGGGGTTGAACACTGAAGCTTTCTTT.

This sequence joins TRBV6-2 or TRBV6-3 and TRBJ1-1; no reliable D call. The CDR3 sequence is 12 residues long. Deletions cut 0 bases from V and 4 bases from J, with 3 bases between. Germline V gene sequence: CDR1 MNHEY, CDR2 SVGEGT. CDR3 residues: CASSYSSTEAFF. For the CDR3, the DNA is TGTGCCAGCAGTTACTCAAGCACTGAAGCTTTCTTT.

This clonotype was seen once. The chain joins TRBV2 to TRBJ1-5; D perhaps matches TRBD1 (5 bases). The CDR3 is made up of 15 amino acids. CDR1 is SNHLY, CDR2 FYNNEI, per germline. Between the trimmed V and J ends, which lost 5 bases and 6 bases, there was a span of 17 bases. Here the CDR3 reads CASSNPGRGFQPQHF. CDR3 bases: TGTGCCAGCAGTAACCCAGGGCGGGGGTTTCAGCCCCAGCATTTT.

The chain recombines TRBV28 with TRBJ1-5, with a weak D call TRBD1 (5 bases). CDR3 length equals 14 residues. V was pared by 6 bases and J by 4 bases, with 13 bases between. The germline V gene has CDR1 MDHEN and CDR2 SYDVKM. The CDR3 DNA follows: TGTGCCAGCAGGGAGGGACGGATGAATCAGCCCCAGCATTTT. This translates into CASREGRMNQPQHF.

This chain joins TRBV24-1 and TRBJ2-1; D is ambiguous. This CDR3 is built from 11 residues. Per the germline V gene, CDR1 is KGHDR and CDR2 is SFDVKD. Trimming pared 6 bases from V and 6 bases from J, leaving 5 bases between. The CDR3 sequence: CATSQLNEQFF. The CDR3 DNA sequence: TGTGCCACCAGTCAGCTCAATGAGCAGTTCTTC.

V is TRBV5-4 and J is TRBJ1-5; TRBD1 might be the D (6 bases). CDR3 length equals 14 residues. Germline lookup yields CDR1 SGHNT and CDR2 YYREEE (reference sequence). V lost 2 bases to trimming and J lost 0 bases, with 6 bases between them. The DNA for the CDR3 is TGTGCCAGCAGCTTACAGGGTAGCAATCAGCCCCAGCATTTT. Its protein product is CASSLQGSNQPQHF.

The J gene is TRBJ2-2, the V gene TRBV27, with 7 bases that match TRBD1. V gave up 7 bases and J gave up 7 bases; unmatched junction bases: 12. Germline lookup yields CDR1 MNHEY and CDR2 SMNVEV (reference sequence). The CDR3 runs to 15 residues. The CDR3: CASKLRPTGYGELFF. CDR3 sequence (DNA): TGTGCCAGCAAGCTACGACCGACAGGGTACGGGGAGCTGTTTTTT.

This clonotype was detected only once. V is TRBV20-1 and J is TRBJ2-7; D might be TRBD1 (5 bases). V lost 3 bases and J 6 bases, leaving 12 bases between the germline ends. The germline gives CDR1 DFQATT, CDR2 SNEGSKA (reference sequence). This CDR3 has 12 residues. The CDR3 bases are TGCAGTGCTAGGGGCAGGGCCCGCGAGCAGTACTTC. As protein: CSARGRAREQYF.